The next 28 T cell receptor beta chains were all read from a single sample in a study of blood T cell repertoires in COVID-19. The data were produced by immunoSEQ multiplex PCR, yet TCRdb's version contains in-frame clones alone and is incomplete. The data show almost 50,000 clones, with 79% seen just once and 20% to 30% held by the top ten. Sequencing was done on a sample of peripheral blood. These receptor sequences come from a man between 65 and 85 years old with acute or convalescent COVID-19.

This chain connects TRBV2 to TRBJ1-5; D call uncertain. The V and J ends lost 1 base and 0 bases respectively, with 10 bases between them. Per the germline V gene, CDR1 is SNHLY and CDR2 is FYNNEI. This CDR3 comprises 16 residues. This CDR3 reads CASSEERHPSNQPQHF. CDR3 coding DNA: TGTGCCAGCAGTGAAGAGAGACATCCTAGCAATCAGCCCCAGCATTTT. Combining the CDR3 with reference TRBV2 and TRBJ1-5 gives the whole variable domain EPEVTQTPSHQVTQMGQEVILRCVPISNHLYFYWYRQILGQKVEFLVSFYNNEISEKSEIFDDQFSVERPDGSNFTLKIRSTKLEDSAMYFCASSEERHPSNQPQHFGDGTRLSIL.

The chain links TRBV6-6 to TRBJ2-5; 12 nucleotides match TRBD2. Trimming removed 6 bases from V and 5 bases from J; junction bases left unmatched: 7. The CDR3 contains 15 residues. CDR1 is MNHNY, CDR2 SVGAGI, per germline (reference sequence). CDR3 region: CASSETSGGSETQYF. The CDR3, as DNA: TGTGCCAGCAGCGAGACTAGCGGGGGTTCGGAGACCCAGTACTTC.

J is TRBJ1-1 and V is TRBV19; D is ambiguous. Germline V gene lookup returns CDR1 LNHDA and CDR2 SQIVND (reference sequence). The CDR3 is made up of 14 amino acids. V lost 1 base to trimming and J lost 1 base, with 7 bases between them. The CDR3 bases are TGTGCCAGTAGTATAGTCGCGGGGAACACTGAAGCTTTCTTT. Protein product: CASSIVAGNTEAFF.

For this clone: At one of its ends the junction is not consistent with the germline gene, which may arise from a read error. CDR3: CASRLAGGSDTQYF. In DNA, the CDR3 is TGTGCCAGCAGGTTAGCGGGAGGGTCAGATACGCAGTATTTT. The rearrangement links TRBV7-2 to TRBJ2-3; 11 bases align to TRBD2. There are 14 residues in the CDR3. Per the germline V gene, CDR1 is SGHTA and CDR2 is FQGNSA. Drawing the rest from reference TRBV7-2 and TRBJ2-3, the complete variable domain is GAGVSQSPSNKVTEKGKDVELRCDPISGHTALYWYRQSLGQGLEFLIYFQGNSAPDKSGLPSDRFSAERTGGSVSTLTIQRTQQEDSAVYLCASRLAGGSDTQYFGPGTRLTVL.

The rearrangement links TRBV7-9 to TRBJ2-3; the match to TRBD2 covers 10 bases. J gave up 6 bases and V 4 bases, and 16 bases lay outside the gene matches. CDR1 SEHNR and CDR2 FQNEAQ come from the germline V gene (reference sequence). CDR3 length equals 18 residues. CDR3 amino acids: CASSSPPSGGASRDTQYF. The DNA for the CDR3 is TGTGCCAGCAGCTCCCCGCCCAGCGGGGGGGCCAGTAGGGATACGCAGTATTTT.

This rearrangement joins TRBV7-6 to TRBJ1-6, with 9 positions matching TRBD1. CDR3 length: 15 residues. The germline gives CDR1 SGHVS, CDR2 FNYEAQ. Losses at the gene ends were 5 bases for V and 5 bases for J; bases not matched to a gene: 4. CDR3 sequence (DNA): TGTGCCAGCAGCCGAGACAGGGGGAATAATTCACCCCTCCACTTT. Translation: CASSRDRGNNSPLHF.

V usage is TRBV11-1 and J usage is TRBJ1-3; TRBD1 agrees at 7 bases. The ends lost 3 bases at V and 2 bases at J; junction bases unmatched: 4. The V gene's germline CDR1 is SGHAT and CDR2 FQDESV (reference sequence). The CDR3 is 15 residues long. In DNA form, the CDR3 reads TGTGCCAGCAGCTTCGAGAGGGGGCCTGGAAACACCATATATTTT. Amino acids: CASSFERGPGNTIYF. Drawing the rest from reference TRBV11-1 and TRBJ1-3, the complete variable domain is EAEVAQSPRYKITEKSQAVAFWCDPISGHATLYWYRQILGQGPELLVQFQDESVVDDSQLPKDRFSAERLKGVDSTLKIQPAELGDSAMYLCASSFERGPGNTIYFGEGSWLTVV.

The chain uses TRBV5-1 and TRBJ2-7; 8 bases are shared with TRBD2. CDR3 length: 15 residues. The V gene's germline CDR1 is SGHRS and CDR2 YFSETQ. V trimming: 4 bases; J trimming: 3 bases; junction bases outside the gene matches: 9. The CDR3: CASSPTSGALYEQYF. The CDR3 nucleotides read TGCGCCAGCAGCCCCACTAGCGGAGCCCTCTACGAGCAGTACTTC.

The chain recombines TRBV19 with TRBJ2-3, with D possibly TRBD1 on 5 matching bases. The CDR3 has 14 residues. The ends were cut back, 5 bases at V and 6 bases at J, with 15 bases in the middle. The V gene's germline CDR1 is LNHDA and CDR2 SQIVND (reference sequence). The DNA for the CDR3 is TGTGCCAGTAGTGCGAAGTATGCAGGGGATACGCAGTATTTT. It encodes CASSAKYAGDTQYF.

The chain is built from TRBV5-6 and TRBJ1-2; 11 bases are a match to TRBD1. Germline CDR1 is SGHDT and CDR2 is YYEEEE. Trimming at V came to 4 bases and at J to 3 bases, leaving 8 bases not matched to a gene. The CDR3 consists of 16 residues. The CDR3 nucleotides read TGTGCCAGCAGCGGAGGGACAGGGGGATTCGACTATGGCTACACCTTC. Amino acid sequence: CASSGGTGGFDYGYTF.

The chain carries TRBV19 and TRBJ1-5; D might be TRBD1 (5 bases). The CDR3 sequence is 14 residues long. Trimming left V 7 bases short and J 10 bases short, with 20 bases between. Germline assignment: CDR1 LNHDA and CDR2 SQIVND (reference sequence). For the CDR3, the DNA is TGTGCCAGTACCGGAGGGGAGGGAAGAGGCCCCCAGCATTTT. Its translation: CASTGGEGRGPQHF.

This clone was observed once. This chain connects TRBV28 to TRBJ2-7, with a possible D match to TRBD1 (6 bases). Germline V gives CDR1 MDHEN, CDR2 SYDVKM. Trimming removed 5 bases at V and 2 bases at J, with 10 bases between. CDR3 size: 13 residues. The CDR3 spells CASSPGQTYEQYF. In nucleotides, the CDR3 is TGTGCCAGCAGTCCTGGACAGACCTACGAGCAGTACTTC.

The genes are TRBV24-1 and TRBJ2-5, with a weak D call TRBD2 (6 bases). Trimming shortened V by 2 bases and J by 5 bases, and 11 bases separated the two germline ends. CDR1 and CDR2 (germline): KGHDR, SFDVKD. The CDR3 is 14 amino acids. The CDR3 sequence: CATSDWRGPETQYF. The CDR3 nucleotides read TGTGCCACCAGTGATTGGCGGGGTCCGGAGACCCAGTACTTC.

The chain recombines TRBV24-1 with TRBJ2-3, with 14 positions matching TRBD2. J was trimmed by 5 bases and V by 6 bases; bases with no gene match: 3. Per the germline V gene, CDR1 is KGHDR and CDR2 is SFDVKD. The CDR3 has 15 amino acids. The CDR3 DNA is TGTGCCACCAGTCGCGGACTAGCGGGGGGAGATACGCAGTATTTT. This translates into CATSRGLAGGDTQYF.

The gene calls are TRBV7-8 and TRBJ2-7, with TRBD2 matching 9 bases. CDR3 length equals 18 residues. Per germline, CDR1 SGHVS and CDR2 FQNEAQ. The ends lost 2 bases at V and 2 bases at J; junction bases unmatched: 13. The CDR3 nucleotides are TGTGCCAGCAGCTTACAGTTGGGGCCTAGCGGGACCACCTACGAGCAGTACTTC. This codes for CASSLQLGPSGTTYEQYF. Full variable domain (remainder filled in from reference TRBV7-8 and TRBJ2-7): GAGVSQSPRYKVAKRGQDVALRCDPISGHVSLFWYQQALGQGPEFLTYFQNEAQLDKSGLPSDRFFAERPEGSVSTLKIQRTQQEDSAVYLCASSLQLGPSGTTYEQYFGPGTRLTVT.

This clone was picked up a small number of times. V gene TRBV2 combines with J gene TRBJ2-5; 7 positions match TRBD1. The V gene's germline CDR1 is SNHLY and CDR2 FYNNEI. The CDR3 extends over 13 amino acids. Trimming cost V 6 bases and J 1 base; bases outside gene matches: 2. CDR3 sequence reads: CASRGTVQETQYF. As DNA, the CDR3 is TGTGCCAGCAGGGGGACAGTCCAAGAGACCCAGTACTTC.

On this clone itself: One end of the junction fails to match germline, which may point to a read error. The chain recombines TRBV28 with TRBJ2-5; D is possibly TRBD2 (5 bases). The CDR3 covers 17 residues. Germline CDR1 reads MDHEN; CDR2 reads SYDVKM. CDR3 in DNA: TGCGCCAGCGGTAAGCTGGGCCCGTGGGCCCGACGGGAGACCCAGTACTTC. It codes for CASGKLGPWARRETQYF.

The CDR3 DNA is TGTGCCAGCTCACCGTTTCCCCAGCGCATGTCCTACGAGCAGTACTTC. Translated: CASSPFPQRMSYEQYF. V usage is TRBV18 and J usage is TRBJ2-7; D is unresolved. Germline CDR1 KGHSH, CDR2 LQKENI. V lost 3 bases and J lost 1, with 16 bases in between. This CDR3 has 16 amino acids.

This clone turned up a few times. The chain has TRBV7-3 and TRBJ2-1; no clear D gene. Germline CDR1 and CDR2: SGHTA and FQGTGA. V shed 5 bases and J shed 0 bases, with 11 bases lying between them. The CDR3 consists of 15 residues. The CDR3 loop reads CASSPEAVSYNEQFF. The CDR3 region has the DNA TGTGCCAGCAGCCCCGAGGCGGTCTCCTACAATGAGCAGTTCTTC. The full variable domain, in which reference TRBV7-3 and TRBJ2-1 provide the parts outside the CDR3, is GAGVSQTPSNKVTEKGKYVELRCDPISGHTALYWYRQSLGQGPEFLIYFQGTGAADDSGLPNDRFFAVRPEGSVSTLKIQRTERGDSAVYLCASSPEAVSYNEQFFGPGTRLTVL.

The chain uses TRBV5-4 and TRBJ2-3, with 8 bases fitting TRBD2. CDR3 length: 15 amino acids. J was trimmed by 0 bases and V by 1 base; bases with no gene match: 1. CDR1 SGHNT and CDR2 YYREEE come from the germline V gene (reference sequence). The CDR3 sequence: CASSLTSGSTDTQYF. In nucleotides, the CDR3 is TGTGCCAGCAGCTTGACTAGCGGTAGCACAGATACGCAGTATTTT.

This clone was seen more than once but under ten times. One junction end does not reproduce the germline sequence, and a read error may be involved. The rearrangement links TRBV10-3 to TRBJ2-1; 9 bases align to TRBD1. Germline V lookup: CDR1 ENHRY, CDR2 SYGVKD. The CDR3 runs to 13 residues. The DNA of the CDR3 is TGTGCCGTCAGGGACAGGGTGGGCGATGAGCAGTTCTTC. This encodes CAVRDRVGDEQFF.

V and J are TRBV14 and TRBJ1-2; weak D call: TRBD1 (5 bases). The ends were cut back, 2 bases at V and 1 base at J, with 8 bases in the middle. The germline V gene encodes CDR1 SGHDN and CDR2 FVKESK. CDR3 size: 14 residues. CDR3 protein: CASSQRTLNYGYTF. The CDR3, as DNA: TGTGCCAGCAGCCAACGGACACTTAACTATGGCTACACCTTC.

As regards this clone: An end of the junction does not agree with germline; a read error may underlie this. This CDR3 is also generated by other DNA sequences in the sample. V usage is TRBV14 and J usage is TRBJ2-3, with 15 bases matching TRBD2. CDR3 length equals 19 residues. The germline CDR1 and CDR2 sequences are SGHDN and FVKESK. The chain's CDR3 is CASSQERPGLAGGRDTQYF. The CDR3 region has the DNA TGTGCCAGCAGCCAAGAACGACCTGGACTAGCGGGGGGGCGAGATACACAGTATTTT.

Here the CDR3 reads CASSLREWANEQFF. The CDR3 DNA follows: TGTGCCAGCAGTTTAAGGGAGTGGGCCAATGAGCAGTTCTTC. The gene calls are TRBV6-4 and TRBJ2-1; maybe TRBD2 (5 bases). The CDR3 is 14 amino acids. Trimming took 5 bases from V and 6 from J, leaving 14 bases between them. The germline V gene has CDR1 MRHNA and CDR2 SNTAGT.

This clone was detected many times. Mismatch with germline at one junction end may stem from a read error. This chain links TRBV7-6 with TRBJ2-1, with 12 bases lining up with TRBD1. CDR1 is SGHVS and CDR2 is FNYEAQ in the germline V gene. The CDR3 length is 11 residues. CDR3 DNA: TGCCTAGAGGGACAGGGGGCGCGGCGGTTCTTC. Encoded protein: CLEGQGARRFF.

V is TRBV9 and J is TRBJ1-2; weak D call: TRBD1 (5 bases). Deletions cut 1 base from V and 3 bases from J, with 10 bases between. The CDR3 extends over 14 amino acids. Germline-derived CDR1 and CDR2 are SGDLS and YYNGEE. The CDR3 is CASSVSARDYGYTF. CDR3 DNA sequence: TGTGCCAGCAGCGTATCCGCCAGGGACTATGGCTACACCTTC.

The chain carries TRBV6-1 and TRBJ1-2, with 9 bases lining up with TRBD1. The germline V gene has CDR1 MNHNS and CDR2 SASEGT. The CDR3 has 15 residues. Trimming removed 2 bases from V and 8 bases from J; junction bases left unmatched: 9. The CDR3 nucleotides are TGTGCCAGCAGTGAATTGGGAACAGGGGGCGACGGCTACACCTTC. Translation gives CASSELGTGGDGYTF.

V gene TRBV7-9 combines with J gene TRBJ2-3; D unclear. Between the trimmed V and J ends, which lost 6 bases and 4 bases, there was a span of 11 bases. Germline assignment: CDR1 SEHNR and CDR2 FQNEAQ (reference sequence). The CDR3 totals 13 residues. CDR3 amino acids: CASRATAPDTQYF. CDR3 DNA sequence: TGTGCCAGCAGAGCGACTGCCCCAGATACGCAGTATTTT.